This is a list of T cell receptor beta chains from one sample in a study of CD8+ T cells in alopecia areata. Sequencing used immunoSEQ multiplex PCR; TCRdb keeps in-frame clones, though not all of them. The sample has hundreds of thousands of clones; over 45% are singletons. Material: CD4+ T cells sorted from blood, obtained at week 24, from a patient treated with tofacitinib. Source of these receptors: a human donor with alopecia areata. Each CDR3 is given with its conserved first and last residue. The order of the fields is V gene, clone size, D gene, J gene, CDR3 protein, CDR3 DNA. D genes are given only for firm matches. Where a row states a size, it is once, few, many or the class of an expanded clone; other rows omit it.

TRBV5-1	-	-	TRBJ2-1	CASRRTYYNEQFF	TGCGCCAGCAGACGGACGTACTACAATGAGCAGTTCTTC
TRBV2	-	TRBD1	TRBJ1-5	CASSEQGEQPQHF	TGTGCCAGCAGTGAACAGGGGGAACAGCCCCAGCATTTT
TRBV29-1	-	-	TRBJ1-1	CAGRKSGEAFF	TGCGCGGGGAGGAAATCGGGTGAAGCTTTCTTT
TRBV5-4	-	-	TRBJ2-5	CASSSASRVRETQYF	TGTGCCAGCAGCTCCGCGTCAAGGGTTAGAGAGACCCAGTACTTC
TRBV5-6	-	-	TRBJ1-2	CASSLSGTAGYTF	TGTGCCAGCAGCTTGAGCGGGACGGCTGGCTACACCTTC
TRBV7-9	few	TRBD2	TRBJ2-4	CASSISGGRNIQYF	TGTGCCAGCAGCATTTCGGGGGGGCGAAACATTCAGTACTTC
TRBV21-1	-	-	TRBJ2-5	CASTHESGSQETQYF	TGTGCCAGCACCCATGAGTCGGGGAGCCAAGAGACCCAGTACTTC
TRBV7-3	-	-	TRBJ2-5	CASTQETQYF	TGTGCCAGCACCCAAGAGACCCAGTACTTC
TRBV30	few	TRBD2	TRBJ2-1	CAWSNSGVVEQFF	TGTGCCTGGAGTAACAGCGGGGTAGTGGAGCAGTTCTTC
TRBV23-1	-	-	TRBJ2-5	CASSQVTSYQETQYF	TGCGCCAGCAGTCAGGTGACTTCCTACCAAGAGACCCAGTACTTC
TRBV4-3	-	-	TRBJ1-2	CASSQDFGPVGGYTF	TGCGCCAGCAGCCAAGATTTTGGGCCGGTGGGTGGCTACACCTTC
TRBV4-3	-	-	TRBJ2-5	CASSTGGETQYF	TGCGCCAGCAGCACAGGAGGGGAGACCCAGTACTTC
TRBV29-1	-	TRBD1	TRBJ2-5	CSVGQGFRRETQYF	TGCAGCGTTGGACAGGGCTTTCGACGGGAGACCCAGTACTTC
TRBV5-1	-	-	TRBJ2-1	CASSLELNPYNEQFF	TGCGCCAGCAGCTTAGAGTTAAACCCATACAATGAGCAGTTCTTC
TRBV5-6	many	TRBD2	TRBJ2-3	CASSFPAGNADTQYF	TGTGCCAGCAGCTTCCCAGCGGGGAATGCAGATACGCAGTATTTT
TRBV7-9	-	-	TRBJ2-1	CASSLGAGTLHNEQFF	TGTGCCAGCAGCTTAGGGGCGGGGACACTCCACAATGAGCAGTTCTTC
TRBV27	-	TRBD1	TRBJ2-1	CASKGQGNNEQFF	TGTGCCAGCAAGGGACAGGGCAACAATGAGCAGTTCTTC
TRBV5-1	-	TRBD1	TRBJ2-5	CASSLGQGLETQYF	TGCGCCAGCAGCTTGGGACAGGGCCTGGAGACCCAGTACTTC
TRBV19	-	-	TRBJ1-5	CASLLAGNSNQPQHF	TGTGCCAGCCTACTCGCAGGTAATAGCAATCAGCCCCAGCATTTT
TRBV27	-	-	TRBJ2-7	CASSGSGYEQYF	TGTGCCAGTTCAGGTTCCGGCTACGAGCAGTACTTC
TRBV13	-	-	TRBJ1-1	CASSRLDSRTEAFF	TGTGCCAGCAGCCGACTCGACAGTCGGACTGAAGCTTTCTTT
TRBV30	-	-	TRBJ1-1	CAWSDPGRNTEAFF	TGTGCCTGGAGCGACCCCGGGCGGAACACTGAAGCTTTCTTT
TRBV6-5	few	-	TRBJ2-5	CASSRLRGGETQYF	TGTGCCAGCAGCCGCCTAAGGGGTGGGGAGACCCAGTACTTC
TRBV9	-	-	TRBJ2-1	CASSVVPGGEQFF	TGTGCCAGCAGCGTAGTTCCAGGAGGGGAGCAGTTCTTC
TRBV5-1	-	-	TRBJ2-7	CASSLVRGGEQYF	TGCGCCAGCAGCTTGGTTCGGGGTGGAGAGCAGTACTTC
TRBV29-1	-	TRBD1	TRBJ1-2	CSVERQGYDYGYTF	TGCAGCGTTGAGAGACAGGGGTATGACTATGGCTACACCTTC
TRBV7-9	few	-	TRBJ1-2	CASSPVGAGYGYTF	TGTGCCAGCAGCCCCGTGGGGGCGGGCTATGGCTACACCTTC
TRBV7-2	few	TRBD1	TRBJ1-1	CASRTGGRAEAFF	TGTGCCAGCAGGACAGGGGGCCGGGCTGAAGCTTTCTTT
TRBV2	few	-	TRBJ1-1	CASRTSYEPEAFF	TGTGCCAGCAGAACTTCCTACGAACCTGAAGCTTTCTTT
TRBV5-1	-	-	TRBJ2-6	CASSVESSGANVLTF	TGCGCCAGCAGCGTCGAGAGCTCTGGGGCCAACGTCCTGACTTTC
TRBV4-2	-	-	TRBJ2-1	CASSRARGDEQFF	TGTGCCAGCAGCCGAGCAAGGGGAGATGAGCAGTTCTTC
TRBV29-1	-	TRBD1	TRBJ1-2	CSAEAGTGNGYTF	TGCAGCGCTGAGGCCGGGACAGGGAACGGCTACACCTTC
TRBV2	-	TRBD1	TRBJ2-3	CASSDQQGATDTQYF	TGTGCCAGCAGTGATCAACAGGGGGCAACGGATACGCAGTATTTT
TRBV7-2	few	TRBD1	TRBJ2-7	CASSLLQGGEQYF	TGTGCCAGCAGCTTATTACAGGGGGGCGAGCAGTACTTC
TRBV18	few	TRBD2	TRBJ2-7	CASSPGRGDSYEQYF	TGTGCCAGCTCACCGGGGCGGGGGGACTCCTACGAGCAGTACTTC
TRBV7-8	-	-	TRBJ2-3	CASSLAEPSTDTQYF	TGTGCCAGCAGCTTAGCGGAGCCTAGCACAGATACGCAGTATTTT
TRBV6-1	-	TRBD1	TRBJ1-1	CASSEQGGGTEAFF	TGTGCCAGCAGTGAACAAGGGGGCGGCACTGAAGCTTTCTTT
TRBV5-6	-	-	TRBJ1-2	CASSYEIGAGGNGYTF	TGTGCCAGCAGCTACGAAATTGGAGCAGGTGGAAATGGCTACACCTTC
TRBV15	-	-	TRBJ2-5	CATSRSQRTNEQYF	TGTGCCACCAGCAGGAGCCAGAGGACTAATGAGCAGTACTTC
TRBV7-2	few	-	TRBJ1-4	CASSLAATTNEKLFF	TGTGCCAGCAGCTTGGCCGCTACAACTAATGAAAAACTGTTTTTT
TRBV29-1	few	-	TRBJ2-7	CSVSKGEGYEQYF	TGCAGCGTTTCGAAGGGTGAGGGCTACGAGCAGTACTTC
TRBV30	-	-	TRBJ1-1	CAWNSGLYTEAFF	TGTGCCTGGAATTCGGGGCTGTACACTGAAGCTTTCTTT
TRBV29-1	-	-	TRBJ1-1	CSVGFVLMNTEAFF	TGCAGCGTTGGGTTCGTGCTCATGAACACTGAAGCTTTCTTT
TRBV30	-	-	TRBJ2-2	CAWSVRQRGELFF	TGTGCCTGGAGTGTACGTCAGCGCGGGGAGCTGTTTTTT
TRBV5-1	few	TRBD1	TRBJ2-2	CASSATGQGNTGELFF	TGCGCCAGCAGCGCAACGGGACAGGGGAACACCGGGGAGCTGTTTTTT
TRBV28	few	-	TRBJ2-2	CASTSALNTGELFF	TGTGCCAGCACGTCGGCCCTGAACACCGGGGAGCTGTTTTTT
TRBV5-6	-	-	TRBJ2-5	CASSFYRTVEETQYF	TGTGCCAGCAGCTTCTACCGGACAGTAGAGGAGACCCAGTACTTC
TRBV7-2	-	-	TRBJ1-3	CASSLMLGSSGNTIYF	TGTGCCAGCAGCTTAATGCTCGGCAGCTCTGGAAACACCATATATTTT
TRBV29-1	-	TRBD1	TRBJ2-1	CSVDGQGANEQFF	TGCAGCGTTGATGGACAGGGGGCGAATGAGCAGTTCTTC
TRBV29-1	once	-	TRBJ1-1	CSVDDSTEAFF	TGCAGCGTTGACGACTCCACTGAAGCTTTCTTT
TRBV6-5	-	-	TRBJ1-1	CASSRGRDTEAFF	TGTGCCAGCAGTCGGGGACGCGACACTGAAGCTTTCTTT
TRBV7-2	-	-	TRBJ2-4	CASSLVVRTNIQYF	TGTGCCAGCAGCTTAGTTGTCAGGACAAACATTCAGTACTTC
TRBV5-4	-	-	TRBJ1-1	CASSLDSHGNTEAFF	TGTGCCAGCAGCTTGGACAGTCATGGTAACACTGAAGCTTTCTTT
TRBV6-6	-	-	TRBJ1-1	CASSDTGTEAFF	TGTGCCAGCAGTGACACAGGCACTGAAGCTTTCTTT
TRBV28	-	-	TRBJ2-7	CASTQGSYEQYF	TGTGCCAGCACCCAGGGTTCCTACGAGCAGTACTTC